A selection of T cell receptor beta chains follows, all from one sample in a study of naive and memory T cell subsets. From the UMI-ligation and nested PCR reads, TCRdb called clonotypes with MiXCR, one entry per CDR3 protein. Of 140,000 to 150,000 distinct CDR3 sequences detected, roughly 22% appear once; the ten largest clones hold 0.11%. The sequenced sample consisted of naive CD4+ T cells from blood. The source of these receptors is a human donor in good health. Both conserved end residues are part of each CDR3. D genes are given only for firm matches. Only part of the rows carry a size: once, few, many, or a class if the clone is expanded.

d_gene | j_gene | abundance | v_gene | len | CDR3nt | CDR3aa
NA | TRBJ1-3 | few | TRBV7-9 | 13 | TGTGCCAGCAGCTTAGCGGCTGGAAACACCATATATTTT | CASSLAAGNTIYF
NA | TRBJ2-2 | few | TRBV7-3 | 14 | TGTGCCAGCAGCCACCTCGGACAGCCTGGAGAGCTGTTTTTT | CASSHLGQPGELFF
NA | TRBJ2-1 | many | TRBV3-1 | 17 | TGTGCCAGCAGCCGAAATCCCGGGACAAACTCCTACAATGAGCAGTTCTTC | CASSRNPGTNSYNEQFF
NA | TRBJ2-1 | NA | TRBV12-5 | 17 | TGTGCTAGTGGTTTGGACCCACTAGCCCGAGCGTACAATGAGCAGTTCTTC | CASGLDPLARAYNEQFF
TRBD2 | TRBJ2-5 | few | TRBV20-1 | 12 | TGCAGTGCTAGAAGCGGGAGTGAGACCCAGTACTTC | CSARSGSETQYF
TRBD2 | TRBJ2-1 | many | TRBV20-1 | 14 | TGCAGTGCTCTAGCGGGAGGGAAATACAATGAGCAGTTCTTC | CSALAGGKYNEQFF
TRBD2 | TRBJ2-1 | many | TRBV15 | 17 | TGTGCCACCAGCAGACGAAATAGCGGGAGGGCCAGGAATGAGCAGTTCTTC | CATSRRNSGRARNEQFF
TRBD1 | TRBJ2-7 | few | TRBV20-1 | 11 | TGCAGTGCTGGACAGGGCCCGGTGCAGTACTTC | CSAGQGPVQYF
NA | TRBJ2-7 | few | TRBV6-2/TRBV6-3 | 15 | TGTGCCAGCAGTCAATCCACGTCTGAACGCTACGAGCAGTACTTC | CASSQSTSERYEQYF
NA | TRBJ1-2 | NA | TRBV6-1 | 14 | TGTGCCAGCAGTGAGCTTCCGAAAAACTATGGCTACACCTTC | CASSELPKNYGYTF
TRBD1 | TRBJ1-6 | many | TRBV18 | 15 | TGTGCCAGCTCACCACCGACAGGGGATAATTCACCCCTCCACTTT | CASSPPTGDNSPLHF
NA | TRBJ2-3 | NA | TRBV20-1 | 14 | TGCAGTGCTACGCGGGGCGGACCCACAGATACGCAGTATTTT | CSATRGGPTDTQYF
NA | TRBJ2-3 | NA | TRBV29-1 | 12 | TGCAGCGTTGTAGAAGTCACAGATACGCAGTATTTT | CSVVEVTDTQYF
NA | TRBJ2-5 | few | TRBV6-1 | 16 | TGTGCCAGCAGTGAATGGCACCGGCGCGGCCAAGAGACCCAGTACTTC | CASSEWHRRGQETQYF
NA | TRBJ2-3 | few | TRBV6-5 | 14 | TGTGCCAGCCGTTCAGTGGGCCGCTTAGATACGCAGTATTTT | CASRSVGRLDTQYF
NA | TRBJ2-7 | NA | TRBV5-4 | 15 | TGTGCCAGCAGCTTGGAAAGGGAGAGCTCCTACGAGCAGTACTTC | CASSLERESSYEQYF
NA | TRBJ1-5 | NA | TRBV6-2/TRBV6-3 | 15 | TGTGCCAGCAGTTACCCCGGGAATAACAATCAGCCCCAGCATTTT | CASSYPGNNNQPQHF
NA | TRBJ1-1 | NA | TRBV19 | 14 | TGTGCCAGTAGTACCTCGCCGGAAAACACTGAAGCTTTCTTT | CASSTSPENTEAFF
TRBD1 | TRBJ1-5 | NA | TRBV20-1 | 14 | TGCAGTGCTGCCACAGGGGTCTCTGATCAGCCCCAGCATTTT | CSAATGVSDQPQHF
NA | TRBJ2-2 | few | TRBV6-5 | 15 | TGTGCCAGCAGTTACTCGAGGGACATAACCGGGGAGCTGTTTTTT | CASSYSRDITGELFF
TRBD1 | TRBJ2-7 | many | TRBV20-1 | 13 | TGCAGTGCTAGAAGGACAGGGGCCTACGAGCAGTACTTC | CSARRTGAYEQYF
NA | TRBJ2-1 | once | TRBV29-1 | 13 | TGCAGCGTTCGGTCGGATAACTACAATGAGCAGTTCTTC | CSVRSDNYNEQFF
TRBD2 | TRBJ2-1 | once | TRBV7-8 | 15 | TGTGCCAGCAGCCAGAGGGGACTAGCGGGACCTGAGCAGTTCTTC | CASSQRGLAGPEQFF
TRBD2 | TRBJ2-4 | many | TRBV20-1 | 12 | TGCAGTGCTAGACGAACTAGCGACATTCAGTACTTC | CSARRTSDIQYF
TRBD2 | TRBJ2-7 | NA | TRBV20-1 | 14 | TGCAGTGCTAGAGCTGGGACTAGCAGCGACGAGCAGTACTTC | CSARAGTSSDEQYF
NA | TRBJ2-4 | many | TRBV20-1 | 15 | TGCAGTGCTCATTCCCCGACATCCGCCAAAAACATTCAGTACTTC | CSAHSPTSAKNIQYF